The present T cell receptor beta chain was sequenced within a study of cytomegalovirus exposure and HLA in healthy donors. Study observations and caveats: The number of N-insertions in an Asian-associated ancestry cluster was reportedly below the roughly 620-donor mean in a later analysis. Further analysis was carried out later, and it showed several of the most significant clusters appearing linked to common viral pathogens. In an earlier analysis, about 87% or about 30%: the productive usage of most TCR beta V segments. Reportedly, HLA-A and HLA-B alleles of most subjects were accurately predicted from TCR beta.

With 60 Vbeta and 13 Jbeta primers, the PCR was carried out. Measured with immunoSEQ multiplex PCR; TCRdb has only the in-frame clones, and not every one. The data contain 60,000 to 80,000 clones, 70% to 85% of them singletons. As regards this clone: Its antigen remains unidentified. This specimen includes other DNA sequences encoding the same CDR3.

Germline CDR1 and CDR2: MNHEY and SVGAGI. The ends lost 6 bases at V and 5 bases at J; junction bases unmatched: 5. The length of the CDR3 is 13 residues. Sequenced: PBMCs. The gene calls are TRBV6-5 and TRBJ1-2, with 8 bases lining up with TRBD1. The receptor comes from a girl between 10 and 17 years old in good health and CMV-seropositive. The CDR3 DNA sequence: TGTGCCAGCAGCCTACAGGGGGGGTATGGCTACACCTTC. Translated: CASSLQGGYGYTF.